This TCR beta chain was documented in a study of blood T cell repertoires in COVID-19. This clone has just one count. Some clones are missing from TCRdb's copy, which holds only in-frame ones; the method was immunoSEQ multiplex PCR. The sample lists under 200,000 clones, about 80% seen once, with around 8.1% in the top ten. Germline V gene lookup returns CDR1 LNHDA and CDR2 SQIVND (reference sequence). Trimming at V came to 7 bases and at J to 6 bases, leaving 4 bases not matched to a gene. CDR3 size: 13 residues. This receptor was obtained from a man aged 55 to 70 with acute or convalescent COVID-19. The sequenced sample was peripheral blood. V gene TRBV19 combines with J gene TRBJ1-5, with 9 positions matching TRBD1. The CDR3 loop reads CASKDRGGQPQHF. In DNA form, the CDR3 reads TGTGCCAGTAAAGACAGGGGGGGTCAGCCCCAGCATTTT.